This TCR beta chain comes out of a study of T cell changes during pregnancy in multiple sclerosis. Data came from immunoSEQ multiplex PCR; TCRdb stores just in-frame clones and leaves some out. The repertoire consists of tens of thousands of clones, with about 91% occurring once and the leading ten covering roughly 0.3%. This specimen consisted of CD4+ T cells from peripheral blood mononuclear cells, obtained in the third trimester of pregnancy. This TCR derives from a female donor in good health, enrolled as a control in a pregnancy study.

CDR3 sequence: CASSPYGGRTEAFF. The CDR3 bases are TGTGCCAGCAGCCCGTACGGGGGACGGACTGAAGCTTTCTTT. V and J are TRBV7-8 and TRBJ1-1, with D maybe TRBD1 (5 bases). In germline, CDR1 is SGHVS, CDR2 FQNEAQ. The V and J ends lost 5 bases and 5 bases respectively, with 15 bases between them. This CDR3 has 14 residues.